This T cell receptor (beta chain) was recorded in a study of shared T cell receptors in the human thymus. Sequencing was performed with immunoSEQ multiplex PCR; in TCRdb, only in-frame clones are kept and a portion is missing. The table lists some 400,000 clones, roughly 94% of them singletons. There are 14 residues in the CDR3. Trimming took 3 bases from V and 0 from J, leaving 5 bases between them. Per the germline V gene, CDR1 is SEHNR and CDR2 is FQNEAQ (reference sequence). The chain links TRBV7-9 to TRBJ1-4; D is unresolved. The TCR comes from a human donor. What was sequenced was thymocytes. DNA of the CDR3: TGTGCCAGCAGCTTCTCCTCAACTAATGAAAAACTGTTTTTT. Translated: CASSFSSTNEKLFF.